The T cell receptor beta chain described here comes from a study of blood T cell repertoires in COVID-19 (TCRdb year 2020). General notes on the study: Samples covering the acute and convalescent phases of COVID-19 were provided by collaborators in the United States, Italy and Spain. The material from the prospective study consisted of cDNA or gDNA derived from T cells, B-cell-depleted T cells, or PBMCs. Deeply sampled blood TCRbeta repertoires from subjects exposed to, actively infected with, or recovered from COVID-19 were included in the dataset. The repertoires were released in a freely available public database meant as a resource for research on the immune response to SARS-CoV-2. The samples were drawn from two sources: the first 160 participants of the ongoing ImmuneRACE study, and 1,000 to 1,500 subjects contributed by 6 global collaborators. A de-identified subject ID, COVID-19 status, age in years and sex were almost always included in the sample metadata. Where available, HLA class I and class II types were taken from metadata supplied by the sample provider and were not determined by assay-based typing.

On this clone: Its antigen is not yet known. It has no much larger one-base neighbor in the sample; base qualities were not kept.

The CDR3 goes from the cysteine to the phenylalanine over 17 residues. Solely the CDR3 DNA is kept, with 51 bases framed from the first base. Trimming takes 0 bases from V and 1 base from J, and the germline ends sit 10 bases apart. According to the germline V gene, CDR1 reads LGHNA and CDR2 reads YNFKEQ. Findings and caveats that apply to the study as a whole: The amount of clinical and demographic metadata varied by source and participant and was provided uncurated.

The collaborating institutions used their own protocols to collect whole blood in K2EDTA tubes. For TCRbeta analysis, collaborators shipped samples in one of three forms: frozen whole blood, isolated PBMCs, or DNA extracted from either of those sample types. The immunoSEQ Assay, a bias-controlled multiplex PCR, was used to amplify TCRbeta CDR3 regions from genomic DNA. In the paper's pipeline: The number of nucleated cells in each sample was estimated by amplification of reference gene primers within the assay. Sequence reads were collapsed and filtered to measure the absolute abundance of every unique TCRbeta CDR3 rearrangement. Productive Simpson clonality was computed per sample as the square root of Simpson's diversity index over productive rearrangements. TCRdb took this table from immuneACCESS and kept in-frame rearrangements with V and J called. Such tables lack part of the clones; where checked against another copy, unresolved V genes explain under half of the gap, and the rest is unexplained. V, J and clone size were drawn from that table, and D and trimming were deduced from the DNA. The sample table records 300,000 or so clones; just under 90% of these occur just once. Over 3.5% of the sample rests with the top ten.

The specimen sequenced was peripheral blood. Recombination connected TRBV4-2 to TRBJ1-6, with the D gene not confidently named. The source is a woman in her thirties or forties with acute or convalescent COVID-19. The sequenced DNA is TGTGCCAGCAGCCAAGAAACCGCACAGTCCTATAATTCACCCCTCCACTTT. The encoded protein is CASSQETAQSYNSPLHF.